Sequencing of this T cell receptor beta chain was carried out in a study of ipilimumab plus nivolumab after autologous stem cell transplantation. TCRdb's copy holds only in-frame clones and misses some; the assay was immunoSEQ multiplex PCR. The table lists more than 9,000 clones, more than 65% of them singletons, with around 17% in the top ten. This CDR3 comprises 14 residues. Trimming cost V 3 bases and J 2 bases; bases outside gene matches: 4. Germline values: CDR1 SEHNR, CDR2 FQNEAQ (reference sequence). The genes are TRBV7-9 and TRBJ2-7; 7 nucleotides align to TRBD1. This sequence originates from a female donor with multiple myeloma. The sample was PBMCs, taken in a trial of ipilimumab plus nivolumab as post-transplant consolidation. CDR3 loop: CASSFDRDPYEQYF. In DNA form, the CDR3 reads TGTGCCAGCAGCTTCGACAGGGACCCCTACGAGCAGTACTTC.